Sequencing of this T cell receptor (beta chain) was carried out in a study of blood T cell repertoires in COVID-19. Overall study: Spain, Italy and the United States supplied samples that represented acute and convalescent COVID-19. Sample material is recorded as cDNA or gDNA derived from T cells, B-cell-depleted T cells, or PBMCs.

Looked up from germline, CDR1 is MNHEY and CDR2 is SVGAGI. This CDR3 region has 14 residues. With 5 bases removed from V and 3 bases from J, the gap between germline ends came to 13 bases. Per the study methods: Estimated nucleated cell counts came from reference gene primer amplification. Data came from immunoSEQ multiplex PCR; TCRdb stores just in-frame clones and leaves some out. V, J and clone size derive from that table, while D and trimming were established from the DNA sequence. Among more than 45,000 clones, just over 85% were seen once, and the ten largest hold approximately 15%. This receptor was identified in a man aged 65 to 79 with acute or convalescent COVID-19. The sample comprised peripheral blood. This chain joins TRBV6-5 and TRBJ2-5, with D perhaps TRBD1 (6 bases). Here the CDR3 reads CASSLLQGKETQYF. CDR3 bases: TGTGCCAGCAGTCTCCTACAGGGTAAAGAGACCCAGTACTTC.